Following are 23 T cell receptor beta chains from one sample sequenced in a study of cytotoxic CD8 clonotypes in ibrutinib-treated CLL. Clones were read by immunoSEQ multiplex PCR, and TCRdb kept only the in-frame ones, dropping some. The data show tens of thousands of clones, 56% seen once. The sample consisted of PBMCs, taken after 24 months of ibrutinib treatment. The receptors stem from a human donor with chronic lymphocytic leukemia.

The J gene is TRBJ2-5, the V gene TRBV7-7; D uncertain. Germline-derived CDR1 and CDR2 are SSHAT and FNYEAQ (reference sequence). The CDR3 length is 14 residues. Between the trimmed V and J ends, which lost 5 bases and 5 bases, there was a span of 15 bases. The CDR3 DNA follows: TGTGCCAGCAGCCCAAGGAGAGGTAGCGAGACCCAGTACTTC. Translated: CASSPRRGSETQYF.

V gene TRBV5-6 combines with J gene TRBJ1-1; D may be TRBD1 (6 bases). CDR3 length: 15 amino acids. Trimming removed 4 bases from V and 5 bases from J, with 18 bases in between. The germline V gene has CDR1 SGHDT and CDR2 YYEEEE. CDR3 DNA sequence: TGTGCCAGCAGCCGGGACACATCAAATCCGACTGAAGCTTTCTTT. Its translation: CASSRDTSNPTEAFF.

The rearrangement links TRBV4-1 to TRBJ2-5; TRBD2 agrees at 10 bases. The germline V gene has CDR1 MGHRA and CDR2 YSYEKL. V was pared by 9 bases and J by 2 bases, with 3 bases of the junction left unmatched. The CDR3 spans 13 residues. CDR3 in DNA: TGCGCCAGTCAGCGGGAGGGTCAAGAGACCCAGTACTTC. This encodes CASQREGQETQYF.

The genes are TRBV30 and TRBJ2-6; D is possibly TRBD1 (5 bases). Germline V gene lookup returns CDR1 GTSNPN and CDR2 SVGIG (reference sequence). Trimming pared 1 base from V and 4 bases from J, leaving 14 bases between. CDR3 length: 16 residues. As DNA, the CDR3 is TGTGCCTGGAGTGCCATCAGGGTGAGAGGGGCCAACGTCCTGACTTTC. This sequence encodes CAWSAIRVRGANVLTF.

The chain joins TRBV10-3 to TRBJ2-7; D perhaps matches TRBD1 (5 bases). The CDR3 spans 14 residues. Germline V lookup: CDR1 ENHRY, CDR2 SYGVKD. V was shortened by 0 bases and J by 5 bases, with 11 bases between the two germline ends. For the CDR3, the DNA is TGTGCCATCAGTGAGTCAGGGGCCCAAGACGAGCAGTACTTC. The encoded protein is CAISESGAQDEQYF.

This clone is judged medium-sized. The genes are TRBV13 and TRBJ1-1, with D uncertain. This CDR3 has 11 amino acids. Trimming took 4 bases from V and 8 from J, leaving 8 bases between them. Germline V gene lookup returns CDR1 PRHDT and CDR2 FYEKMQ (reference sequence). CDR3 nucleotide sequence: TGTGCCAGCAGCTCCGATTTAGAAGCTTTCTTT. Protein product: CASSSDLEAFF.

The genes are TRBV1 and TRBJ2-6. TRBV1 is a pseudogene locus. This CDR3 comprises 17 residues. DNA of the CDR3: TGCACCAGCAGCCAAGTTTCAGCTGGCTCTGGGGCCAACGTCCTGACTTTC. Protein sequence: CTSSQVSAGSGANVLTF.

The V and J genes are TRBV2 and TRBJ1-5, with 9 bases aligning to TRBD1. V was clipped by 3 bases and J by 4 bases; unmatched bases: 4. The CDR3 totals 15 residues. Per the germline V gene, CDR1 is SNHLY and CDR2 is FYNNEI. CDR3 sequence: CASSEGGTGNQPQHF. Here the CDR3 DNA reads TGTGCCAGCAGTGAGGGCGGGACAGGGAATCAGCCCCAGCATTTT.

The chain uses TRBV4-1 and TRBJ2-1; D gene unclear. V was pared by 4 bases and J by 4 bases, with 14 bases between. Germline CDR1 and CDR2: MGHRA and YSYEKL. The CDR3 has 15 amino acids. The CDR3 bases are TGCGCCAGCAGCCCCGACTTTGGTGGGTACAATGAGCAGTTCTTC. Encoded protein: CASSPDFGGYNEQFF.

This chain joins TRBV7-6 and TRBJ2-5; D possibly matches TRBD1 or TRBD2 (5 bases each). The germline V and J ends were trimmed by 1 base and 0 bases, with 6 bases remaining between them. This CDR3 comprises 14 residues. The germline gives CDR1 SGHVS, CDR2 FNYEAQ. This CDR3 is CASSLGGYQETQYF. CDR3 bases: TGTGCCAGCAGCTTAGGGGGGTACCAAGAGACCCAGTACTTC. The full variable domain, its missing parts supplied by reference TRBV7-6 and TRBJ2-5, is GAGVSQSPRYKVTKRGQDVALRCDPISGHVSLYWYRQALGQGPEFLTYFNYEAQQDKSGLPNDRFSAERPEGSISTLTIQRTEQRDSAMYRCASSLGGYQETQYFGPGTRLLVL.

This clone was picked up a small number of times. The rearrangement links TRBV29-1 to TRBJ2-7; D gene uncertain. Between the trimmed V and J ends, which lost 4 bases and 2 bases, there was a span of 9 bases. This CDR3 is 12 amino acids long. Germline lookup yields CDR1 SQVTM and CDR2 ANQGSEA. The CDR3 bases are TGCAGCGTTGTAATCGGGCCCTACGAGCAGTACTTC. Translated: CSVVIGPYEQYF.

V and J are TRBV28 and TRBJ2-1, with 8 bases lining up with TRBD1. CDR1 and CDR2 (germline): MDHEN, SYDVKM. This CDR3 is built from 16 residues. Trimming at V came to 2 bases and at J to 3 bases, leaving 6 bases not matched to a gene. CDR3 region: CASSLDDRGRYNEQFF. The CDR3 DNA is TGTGCCAGCAGTTTAGATGACAGGGGCCGCTACAATGAGCAGTTCTTC.

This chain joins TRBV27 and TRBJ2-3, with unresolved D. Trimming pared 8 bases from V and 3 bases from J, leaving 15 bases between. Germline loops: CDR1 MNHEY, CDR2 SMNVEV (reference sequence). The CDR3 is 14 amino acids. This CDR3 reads CASSQVGVTDTQYF. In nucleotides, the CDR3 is TGTGCCAGCTCACAAGTAGGCGTGACAGATACGCAGTATTTT.

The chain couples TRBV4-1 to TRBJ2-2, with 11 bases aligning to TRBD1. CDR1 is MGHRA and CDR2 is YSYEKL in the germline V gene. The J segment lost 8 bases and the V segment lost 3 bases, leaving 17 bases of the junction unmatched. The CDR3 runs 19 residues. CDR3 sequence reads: CASSHVARAGTGGIGELFF. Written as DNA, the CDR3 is TGCGCCAGCAGCCACGTAGCCAGGGCTGGGACAGGGGGGATTGGGGAGCTGTTTTTT.

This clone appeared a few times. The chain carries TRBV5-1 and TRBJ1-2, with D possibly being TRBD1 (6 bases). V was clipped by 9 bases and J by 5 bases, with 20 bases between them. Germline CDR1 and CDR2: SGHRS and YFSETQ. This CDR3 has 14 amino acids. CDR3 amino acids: CANCRKEGGYGYTF. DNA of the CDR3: TGCGCCAACTGTAGGAAGGAAGGGGGGTATGGCTACACCTTC.

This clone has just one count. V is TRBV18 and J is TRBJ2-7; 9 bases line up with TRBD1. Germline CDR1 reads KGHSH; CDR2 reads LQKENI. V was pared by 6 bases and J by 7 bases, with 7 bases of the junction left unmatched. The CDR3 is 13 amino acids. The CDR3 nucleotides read TGTGCCAGCTCGCTGGACAGGGGAAGAGAGCAGTACGTC. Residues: CASSLDRGREQYV.

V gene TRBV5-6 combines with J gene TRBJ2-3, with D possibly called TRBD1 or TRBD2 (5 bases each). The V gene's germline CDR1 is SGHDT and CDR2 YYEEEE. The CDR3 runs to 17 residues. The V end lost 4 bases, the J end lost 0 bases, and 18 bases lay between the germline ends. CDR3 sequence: CASSGAGPRYSTDTQYF. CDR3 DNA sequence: TGTGCCAGCAGCGGGGCGGGTCCACGCTATAGCACAGATACGCAGTATTTT.

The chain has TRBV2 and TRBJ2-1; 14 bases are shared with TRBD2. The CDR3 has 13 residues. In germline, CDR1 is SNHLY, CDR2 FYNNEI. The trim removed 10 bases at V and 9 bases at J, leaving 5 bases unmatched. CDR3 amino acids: CATIGLAGGEQFF. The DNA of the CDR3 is TGTGCCACCATCGGACTAGCGGGAGGTGAGCAGTTCTTC. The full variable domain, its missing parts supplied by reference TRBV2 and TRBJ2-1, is EPEVTQTPSHQVTQMGQEVILRCVPISNHLYFYWYRQILGQKVEFLVSFYNNEISEKSEIFDDQFSVERPDGSNFTLKIRSTKLEDSAMYFCATIGLAGGEQFFGPGTRLTVL.

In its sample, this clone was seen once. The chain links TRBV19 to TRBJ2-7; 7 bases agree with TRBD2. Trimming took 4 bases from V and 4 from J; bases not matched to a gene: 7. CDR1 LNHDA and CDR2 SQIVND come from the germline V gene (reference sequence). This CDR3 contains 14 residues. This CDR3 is CASSRRERGYEQYF. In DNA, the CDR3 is TGTGCCAGTAGTAGGCGGGAGAGGGGATACGAGCAGTACTTC.

In nucleotides, the CDR3 is TGCGCCAGCAGTGTTGGGGAAGCATTCTACGAGCAGTACGTC. Translation: CASSVGEAFYEQYV. The chain recombines TRBV10-2 with TRBJ2-7; no clear D gene. V lost 4 bases and J lost 3, with 13 bases in between. This CDR3 is built from 14 residues. Germline V gene sequence: CDR1 WSHSY, CDR2 SAAADI.

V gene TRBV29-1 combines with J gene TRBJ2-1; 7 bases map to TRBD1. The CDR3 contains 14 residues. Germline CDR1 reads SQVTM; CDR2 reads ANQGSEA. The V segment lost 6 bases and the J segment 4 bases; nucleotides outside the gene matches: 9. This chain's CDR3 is CSVITGELYNEQFF. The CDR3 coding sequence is TGCAGCGTAATAACAGGGGAACTATACAATGAGCAGTTCTTC.

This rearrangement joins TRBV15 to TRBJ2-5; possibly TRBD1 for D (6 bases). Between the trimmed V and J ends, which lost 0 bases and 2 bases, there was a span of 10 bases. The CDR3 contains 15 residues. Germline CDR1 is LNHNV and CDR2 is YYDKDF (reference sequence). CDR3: CATSRDARGQETQYF. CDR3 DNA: TGTGCCACCAGCAGAGACGCGAGGGGGCAAGAGACCCAGTACTTC.

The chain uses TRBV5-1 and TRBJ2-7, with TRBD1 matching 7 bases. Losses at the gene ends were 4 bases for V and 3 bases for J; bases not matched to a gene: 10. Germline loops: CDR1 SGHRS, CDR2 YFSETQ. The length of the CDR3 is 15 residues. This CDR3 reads CASSEIASGGYEQYF. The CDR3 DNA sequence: TGCGCCAGCAGCGAAATCGCCTCAGGGGGCTACGAGCAGTACTTC.